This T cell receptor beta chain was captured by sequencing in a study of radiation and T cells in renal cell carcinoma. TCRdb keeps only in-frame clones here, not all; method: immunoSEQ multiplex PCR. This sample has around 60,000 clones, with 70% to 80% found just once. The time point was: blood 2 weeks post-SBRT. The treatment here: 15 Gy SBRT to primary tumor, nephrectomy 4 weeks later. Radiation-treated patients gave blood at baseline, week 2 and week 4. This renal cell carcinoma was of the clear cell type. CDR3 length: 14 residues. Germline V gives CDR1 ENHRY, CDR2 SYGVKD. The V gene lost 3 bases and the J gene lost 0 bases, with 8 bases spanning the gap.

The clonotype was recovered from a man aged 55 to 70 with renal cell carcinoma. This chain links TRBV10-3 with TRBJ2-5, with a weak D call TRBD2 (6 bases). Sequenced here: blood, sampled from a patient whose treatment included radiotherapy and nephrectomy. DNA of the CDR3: TGTGCCATCAGTGAATCGGGGGACCAAGAGACCCAGTACTTC. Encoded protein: CAISESGDQETQYF.